Below, 7 T cell receptor beta chains from the same sample are listed, as sequenced in a study of blood T cells in healthy people across ages. A second PCR of about 7 to 12 cycles used a sample-barcoded 5' primer and a J-beta primer mix. TCRdb passed the 5' RACE reads through MiXCR, listing each CDR3 protein once. Of about 930,000 distinct CDR3 sequences in the sample, 25% to 30% were seen once. These data were also reused for a study on T cells of mothers and their children.

The sequencing sample was made of blood. All receptors come from a middle-aged woman in good health.

The V and J genes are TRBV7-2 and TRBJ2-3; D might be TRBD2 (5 bases). The V and J ends lost 5 bases and 0 bases respectively, with 12 bases between them. CDR3 length equals 15 residues. The germline gives CDR1 SGHTA, CDR2 FQGNSA. The chain's CDR3 is CASSVISASTDTQYF. The CDR3 region has the DNA TGTGCCAGCAGCGTTATTAGCGCCAGCACAGATACGCAGTATTTT.

This clonotype has a count of ten or more. The chain couples TRBV20-1 to TRBJ1-6, with no clear D. Trimming left V 1 base short and J 4 bases short, with 5 bases between. Germline V CDR1 and CDR2: DFQATT, SNEGSKA (reference sequence). This CDR3 region has 13 residues. DNA for the CDR3: TGCAGTGCTAGAGCACAGTATAATTCACCCCTCCACTTT. Amino acid sequence: CSARAQYNSPLHF.

In its sample, this clonotype was seen many times. The chain joins TRBV28 to TRBJ2-6, with TRBD1 identical over 11 bases. Germline CDR1 and CDR2: MDHEN and SYDVKM. CDR3 length: 18 residues. J was trimmed by 0 bases and V by 6 bases; bases with no gene match: 7. CDR3 nucleotides: TGTGCCAGCAGCATAACCGGGACAGGGGGCTCTGGGGCCAACGTCCTGACTTTC. Its translation is CASSITGTGGSGANVLTF.

V is TRBV7-2 and J is TRBJ2-1, with D perhaps assigned TRBD1 or TRBD2 (5 bases each). This CDR3 has 17 residues. V lost 1 base to trimming and J lost 9 bases, with 22 bases between them. Germline CDR1 reads SGHTA; CDR2 reads FQGNSA. The CDR3, as DNA: TGTGCCAGCAGCTTAGGGAGTTTGTTTCTCCTGAGGGGTGAGCAGTTCTTC. It specifies CASSLGSLFLLRGEQFF.

The chain employs TRBV2 and TRBJ1-2; 7 nucleotides align to TRBD1. This CDR3 spans 13 amino acids. CDR1 is SNHLY, CDR2 FYNNEI, per germline. The ends lost 5 bases at V and 6 bases at J; junction bases unmatched: 6. The CDR3 sequence: CASSPQGLHGYTF. The DNA of the CDR3 is TGTGCCAGCAGTCCACAGGGGTTGCATGGCTACACCTTC. The full variable domain, its missing parts supplied by reference TRBV2 and TRBJ1-2, is EPEVTQTPSHQVTQMGQEVILRCVPISNHLYFYWYRQILGQKVEFLVSFYNNEISEKSEIFDDQFSVERPDGSNFTLKIRSTKLEDSAMYFCASSPQGLHGYTFGSGTRLTVV.

The chain couples TRBV2 to TRBJ2-1; 7 bases map to TRBD1. The better agreement between TRBJ2-7 and the DNA end casts doubt on the J call. The CDR3 sequence is 13 residues long. Germline CDR1 SNHLY, CDR2 FYNNEI. Here the CDR3 DNA reads TGTGCCAGCAGTGATTACAGGGGCAATGAGCAGTACTTC. This codes for CASSDYRGNEQYF.

The J gene is TRBJ1-5, the V gene TRBV7-2; D is ambiguous. V shed 3 bases and J shed 4 bases, with 13 bases lying between them. The V gene's germline CDR1 is SGHTA and CDR2 FQGNSA. This CDR3 comprises 15 residues. The CDR3 region has the DNA TGTGCCAGCAGCTTGGACGGAGACTATAATCAGCCCCAGCATTTT. Translated: CASSLDGDYNQPQHF.